This entry features one T cell receptor (beta chain) sequence. The antigen is undetermined. Sequencing was performed with immunoSEQ multiplex PCR; in TCRdb, only in-frame clones are kept and a portion is missing. The sample contains 150,000 to 200,000 clones, 70% to 90% of which appear only once. This specimen belongs to a study of cytotoxic CD8 clonotypes in ibrutinib-treated CLL. Overall study context: Sequencing produced an average of roughly 280,000 productive templates and under 95,000 productive rearrangements per sample.

The CDR3 totals 17 residues. Per germline, CDR1 MNHEY and CDR2 SMNVEV (reference sequence). Trimming left V 4 bases short and J 2 bases short, with 18 bases between. Study-level results: Increased clonality at ibrutinib response gave way to a return toward baseline at progression.

The V gene is TRBV27, the J gene TRBJ1-5, with a tentative D call TRBD1 (6 bases). Sequencing used PBMCs, obtained at disease progression, from a patient treated with ibrutinib. The TCR was taken from a human donor with chronic lymphocytic leukemia. CDR3 coding DNA: TGTGCCAGCAGTTGGTCCAGGGGCGATTGGGGCAATCAGCCCCAGCATTTT. It translates to CASSWSRGDWGNQPQHF.